This T cell receptor beta chain was identified in a study of cytomegalovirus exposure and HLA in healthy donors. The overall study: The 110 or so validation repertoires were produced on the same platform as the 650 to 800 repertoires of the first cohort. This was reported in a later analysis. General observations from the study: A list of roughly 180 TCR beta chains associated with cytomegalovirus was given. In a later analysis, first-cohort TCR clusters were found to tend to co-occur in the approximately 120 validation repertoires.

Germline-derived CDR1 and CDR2 are SGHDT and YYEEEE. This CDR3 is built from 19 residues. Trimming stripped 2 bases from V and 0 bases from J, with 21 bases between. These donors were members of the roughly 120-subject validation cohort, a group separate from the roughly 670-subject first cohort. As to this clone: Antigen specificity is unknown.

Libraries were prepared by immunoSEQ multiplex PCR; TCRdb keeps only in-frame clonotypes and omits some of them. The sample has approximately 300,000 clones, about nine tenths seen once. The chain employs TRBV5-6 and TRBJ2-1, with D possibly TRBD2 on 5 matching bases. This clonotype was obtained from a woman younger than 30 in good health and CMV-seronegative. What was sequenced was PBMCs. The CDR3 DNA follows: TGTGCCAGCAGCTTTAGCCGTGACACCTTCCGGGGCTCCTACAATGAGCAGTTCTTC. It yields the protein CASSFSRDTFRGSYNEQFF.